This TCR beta chain was identified in a study of T-cell reconstitution after alpha-beta-depleted transplantation in children. This clonotype was picked up many times. Unique molecular identifiers were incorporated into the prepared TCRbeta library. One entry per CDR3 protein, called by TCRdb with MiXCR from the PCR reads. The data hold 100,000 or so distinct CDR3 sequences, with 9% to 15% observed a single time. The germline V and J ends were trimmed by 3 bases and 5 bases, with 13 bases remaining between them. The CDR3 consists of 14 residues. Looked up from germline, CDR1 is SGHTA and CDR2 is FQGNSA.

This TCR derives from a human donor who donated a stem cell graft to a child with inherited bone marrow failure. The chain uses TRBV7-2 and TRBJ1-1; no clear D gene. The sample was PBMCs from the stem cell graft donor, taken from the stem cell graft. CDR3 sequence (DNA): TGTGCCAGCAGCTTGGGGAGGAGGTGTACTGAAGCTTTCTTT. Translated: CASSLGRRCTEAFF.